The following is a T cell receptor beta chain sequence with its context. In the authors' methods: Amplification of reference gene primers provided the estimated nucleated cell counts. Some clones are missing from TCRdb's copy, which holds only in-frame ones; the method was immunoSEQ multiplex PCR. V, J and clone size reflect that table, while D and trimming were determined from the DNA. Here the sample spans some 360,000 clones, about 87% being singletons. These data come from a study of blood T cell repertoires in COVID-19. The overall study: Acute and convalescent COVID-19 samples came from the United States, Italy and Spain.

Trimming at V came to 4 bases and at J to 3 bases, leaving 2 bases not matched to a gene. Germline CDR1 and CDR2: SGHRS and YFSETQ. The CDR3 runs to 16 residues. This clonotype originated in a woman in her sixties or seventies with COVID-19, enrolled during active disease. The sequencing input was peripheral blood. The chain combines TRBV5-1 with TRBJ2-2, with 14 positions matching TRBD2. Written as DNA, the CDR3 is TGCGCCAGCAGCGCGGGACTAGCGGGGGACACCGGGGAGCTGTTTTTT. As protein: CASSAGLAGDTGELFF. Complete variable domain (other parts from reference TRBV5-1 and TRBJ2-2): KAGVTQTPRYLIKTRGQQVTLSCSPISGHRSVSWYQQTPGQGLQFLFEYFSETQRNKGNFPGRFSGRQFSNSRSEMNVSTLELGDSALYLCASSAGLAGDTGELFFGEGSRLTVL.